The 27 T cell receptor beta chains below come from one sample, sequenced in a study of cytomegalovirus exposure and HLA in healthy donors. Sequencing used immunoSEQ multiplex PCR; TCRdb keeps in-frame clones, though not all of them. The data hold roughly 58,000 clones, with more than 80% observed a single time. Sample: PBMCs. The receptors derive from a man between 18 and 29 years old in good health and CMV-seronegative.

This clone was counted once. This sequence joins TRBV18 and TRBJ2-3; 10 bases match TRBD1. The CDR3 runs to 16 residues. J lost 0 bases, V lost 4 bases, and 4 bases had no gene match. The germline CDR1 and CDR2 sequences are KGHSH and LQKENI. The CDR3 region is CASSRDRGVSTDTQYF. DNA of the CDR3: TGTGCCAGCTCACGGGACAGGGGAGTTAGCACAGATACGCAGTATTTT.

The rearrangement links TRBV9 to TRBJ1-1, with TRBD1 as a possible D gene (6 bases). The germline V gene encodes CDR1 SGDLS and CDR2 YYNGEE. V was pared by 0 bases and J by 0 bases, with 15 bases between. CDR3 length: 17 amino acids. The CDR3 DNA reads TGTGCCAGCAGCGTAGGAGTAGGGGGATCCATGAACACTGAAGCTTTCTTT. Its translation: CASSVGVGGSMNTEAFF.

The J gene is TRBJ2-7, the V gene TRBV2; maybe TRBD1 (6 bases). Germline CDR1 reads SNHLY; CDR2 reads FYNNEI. The CDR3 is 13 amino acids. Trimming pared 7 bases from V and 0 bases from J, leaving 10 bases between. The CDR3 region has the DNA TGTGCCAGCAATACAGGGTCCTCCTACGAGCAGTACTTC. It translates to CASNTGSSYEQYF.

This rearrangement joins TRBV30 to TRBJ2-7; D might be TRBD1 (5 bases). Trimming cost V 1 base and J 4 bases, with 8 bases left between them. CDR1 is GTSNPN and CDR2 is SVGIG in the germline V gene (reference sequence). The CDR3 covers 12 residues. The CDR3 region has the DNA TGTGCCTGGAGTGGGACACTGTACGAGCAGTACTTC. Protein product: CAWSGTLYEQYF.

The chain has TRBV18 and TRBJ1-1, with 7 bases fitting TRBD1. Germline lookup yields CDR1 KGHSH and CDR2 LQKENI. V lost 5 bases, J lost 0 bases, and 6 bases stayed unmatched. The CDR3 extends over 15 amino acids. CDR3 sequence (DNA): TGTGCCAGCTCAGAGGACAGGTCGGTGAACACTGAAGCTTTCTTT. Amino acid sequence: CASSEDRSVNTEAFF.

The V and J genes are TRBV7-6 and TRBJ1-2; 8 nucleotides align to TRBD1. V dropped 2 bases and J dropped 9; count of bases not matched to a gene: 5. Germline CDR1 and CDR2: SGHVS and FNYEAQ. The CDR3 has 13 amino acids. The CDR3 nucleotides read TGTGCCAGCAGCTTACCAGGGGGCCAGAGCTACACCTTC. It specifies CASSLPGGQSYTF.

This sequence joins TRBV9 and TRBJ1-6; 9 nucleotides match TRBD1. The CDR3 is 15 amino acids. Germline V gene sequence: CDR1 SGDLS, CDR2 YYNGEE. J gave up 7 bases and V 4 bases, and 6 bases lay outside the gene matches. The CDR3 region is CASSSYRGQNSPLHF. DNA of the CDR3: TGTGCCAGCAGCTCCTACAGGGGGCAGAATTCACCCCTCCACTTT.

This clone was seen a handful of times. The chain uses TRBV11-3 and TRBJ2-6; TRBD2 matches at 9 bases. The CDR3 runs 18 residues. Looked up from germline, CDR1 is SGHNT and CDR2 is YENEEA. V trimming: 0 bases; J trimming: 0 bases; junction bases outside the gene matches: 3. CDR3 nucleotides: TGTGCCAGCAGCTTAGATTTTAGCGGGGGCTCTGGGGCCAACGTCCTGACTTTC. As protein: CASSLDFSGGSGANVLTF.

This clone occurred many times. The rearrangement uses TRBV5-6 and TRBJ1-5; 7 bases fit TRBD1. Unmatched junction bases numbered 7, after V lost 0 bases and J lost 1 base. The CDR3 is 17 residues long. Germline CDR1 is SGHDT and CDR2 is YYEEEE. The CDR3 coding sequence is TGTGCCAGCAGCTTGGCAGGGGGTGTATCGAGCAATCAGCCCCAGCATTTT. It codes for CASSLAGGVSSNQPQHF.

The chain recombines TRBV2 with TRBJ2-7; 11 bases fit TRBD1. CDR3 length: 15 amino acids. Trimming at V came to 8 bases and at J to 4 bases, leaving 10 bases not matched to a gene. CDR1 SNHLY and CDR2 FYNNEI come from the germline V gene. The CDR3 here is CASVRDRGFLYEQYF. CDR3 DNA: TGTGCCAGCGTCCGGGACAGGGGGTTTCTATACGAGCAGTACTTC.

This chain uses TRBV30 with TRBJ1-1; 8 positions match TRBD1. CDR1 GTSNPN and CDR2 SVGIG come from the germline V gene (reference sequence). The V and J ends lost 3 bases and 1 base, in that order; junction bases with no gene match: 10. The CDR3 spans 16 residues. DNA of the CDR3: TGTGCCTGGAGGTCCGACAGGGGTAGAAGGAACACTGAAGCTTTCTTT. This sequence encodes CAWRSDRGRRNTEAFF.

This clone was recorded once. This chain joins TRBV5-1 and TRBJ1-4; D unclear. With 4 bases removed from V and 7 bases from J, the gap between germline ends came to 8 bases. CDR1 and CDR2 from the germline V gene are SGHRS and YFSETQ. The CDR3 contains 12 residues. DNA for the CDR3: TGCGCCAGCAGCGAGTACGGTGAAAAACTGTTTTTT. This sequence encodes CASSEYGEKLFF.

The chain is built from TRBV6-5 and TRBJ1-1; D not certain. Germline-derived CDR1 and CDR2 are MNHEY and SVGAGI. There are 16 residues in the CDR3. Trimming removed 0 bases from V and 1 base from J, with 12 bases in between. CDR3 protein: CASSYSARLRNTEAFF. In DNA form, the CDR3 reads TGTGCCAGCAGTTACTCGGCCAGGTTGAGGAACACTGAAGCTTTCTTT.

The chain recombines TRBV28 with TRBJ2-7; 7 bases fit TRBD2. The junction had 10 bases not matched to a gene; V was cut back by 7 bases and J by 7 bases. CDR3 size: 13 residues. CDR1 MDHEN and CDR2 SYDVKM come from the germline V gene. In DNA form, the CDR3 reads TGTGCCAGCACCCTCCCGGGGGGACGGGAGCAGTACTTC. Its translation: CASTLPGGREQYF.

The chain links TRBV19 to TRBJ2-5, with D possibly being TRBD2 (5 bases). The CDR3 totals 13 residues. Germline CDR1 reads LNHDA; CDR2 reads SQIVND (reference sequence). V was clipped by 5 bases and J by 4 bases, with 11 bases between them. CDR3: CASSAEGRETQYF. As DNA, the CDR3 is TGTGCCAGTAGTGCAGAGGGAAGAGAGACCCAGTACTTC. Full variable domain (missing parts from reference TRBV19 and TRBJ2-5): DGGITQSPKYLFRKEGQNVTLSCEQNLNHDAMYWYRQDPGQGLRLIYYSQIVNDFQKGDIAEGYSVSREKKESFPLTVTSAQKNPTAFYLCASSAEGRETQYFGPGTRLLVL.

The chain links TRBV5-1 to TRBJ1-2; 7 bases map to TRBD1. From germline, CDR1 is SGHRS and CDR2 YFSETQ. This CDR3 contains 14 residues. J was trimmed by 6 bases and V by 4 bases; bases with no gene match: 9. The CDR3 DNA sequence: TGCGCCAGCAGCCCAGGACAGGCCCATGATGGCTACACCTTC. Translated, it gives CASSPGQAHDGYTF. Based on the CDR3 plus reference TRBV5-1 and TRBJ1-2, the full variable domain is KAGVTQTPRYLIKTRGQQVTLSCSPISGHRSVSWYQQTPGQGLQFLFEYFSETQRNKGNFPGRFSGRQFSNSRSEMNVSTLELGDSALYLCASSPGQAHDGYTFGSGTRLTVV.

V and J are TRBV28 and TRBJ1-5; D is possibly TRBD1 (5 bases). The CDR3 loop spans 12 amino acids. CDR1 and CDR2 from the germline V gene are MDHEN and SYDVKM. The V end was cut by 8 bases, the J end by 7 bases, with 12 bases between. In nucleotides, the CDR3 is TGTGCCAGCTGTGGAAGGGGCCAGCCCCAGCATTTT. Encoded protein: CASCGRGQPQHF. The full variable domain, with the rest looked up from reference TRBV28 and TRBJ1-5, is DVKVTQSSRYLVKRTGEKVFLECVQDMDHENMFWYRQDPGLGLRLIYFSYDVKMKEKGDIPEGYSVSREKKERFSLILESASTNQTSMYLCASCGRGQPQHFGDGTRLSIL.

The count of this clone is one. The rearrangement joins TRBV27 to TRBJ2-3; D gene ambiguous. Germline CDR1 reads MNHEY; CDR2 reads SMNVEV (reference sequence). V was cut by 5 bases and J by 0 bases, with 12 bases left in between. The CDR3 totals 15 residues. CDR3 sequence reads: CASSKTASSTDTQYF. In DNA form, the CDR3 reads TGTGCCAGCAGTAAGACTGCTTCTAGCACAGATACGCAGTATTTT.

The chain uses TRBV7-2 and TRBJ2-7; 7 bases align to TRBD1. This CDR3 has 14 residues. CDR1 and CDR2 (germline): SGHTA, FQGNSA. V was pared by 5 bases and J by 1 base, with 5 bases of the junction left unmatched. CDR3: CASSERDRSYEQYF. The DNA for the CDR3 is TGTGCCAGCAGCGAACGGGACAGATCCTACGAGCAGTACTTC.

The CDR3 region is CASGAGRIYEQYF. The CDR3 DNA is TGTGCCAGCGGCGCAGGGCGAATCTACGAGCAGTACTTC. This rearrangement joins TRBV6-1 to TRBJ2-7; the D gene is possibly TRBD1 (5 bases). The CDR3 extends over 13 amino acids. Germline V gene sequence: CDR1 MNHNS, CDR2 SASEGT. V lost 8 bases and J 3 bases, leaving 14 bases between the germline ends.

The chain has TRBV2 and TRBJ2-3, with TRBD2 matching 10 bases. There are 14 residues in the CDR3. Germline lookup yields CDR1 SNHLY and CDR2 FYNNEI. V lost 6 bases to trimming and J lost 6 bases; unmatched junction nucleotides: 6. CDR3 amino acids: CASRRLAGADTQYF. The CDR3 nucleotides read TGTGCCAGCAGACGCCTAGCGGGAGCGGATACGCAGTATTTT.

The gene calls are TRBV5-1 and TRBJ2-3, with 10 bases that match TRBD1. Germline V gene data show CDR1 as SGHRS and CDR2 as YFSETQ. This CDR3 is 14 amino acids long. The junction had 1 base not matched to a gene; V was cut back by 3 bases and J by 3 bases. The CDR3 sequence is CASSSDRGTDTQYF. CDR3 DNA sequence: TGCGCCAGCAGCTCGGACAGGGGGACAGATACGCAGTATTTT. The whole variable domain, filled in from reference TRBV5-1 and TRBJ2-3, reads KAGVTQTPRYLIKTRGQQVTLSCSPISGHRSVSWYQQTPGQGLQFLFEYFSETQRNKGNFPGRFSGRQFSNSRSEMNVSTLELGDSALYLCASSSDRGTDTQYFGPGTRLTVL.

The rearrangement uses TRBV28 and TRBJ2-7; D may be TRBD2 (6 bases). The CDR3 is made up of 15 amino acids. The germline V and J ends were trimmed by 6 bases and 0 bases, with 15 bases remaining between them. Germline CDR1 reads MDHEN; CDR2 reads SYDVKM. DNA for the CDR3: TGTGCCAGCAGGCGGGCCGGGGGTACCTCCTACGAGCAGTACTTC. Protein product: CASRRAGGTSYEQYF.

Comments on this clone: No DNA is shown, since the ends of the CDR3 on it are uncertain; the CDR3 is the one TCRdb lists. The chain carries TRBV28 and TRBJ2-5; TRBD2 is the table's D call and was not checked against the DNA. The CDR3 region is 11 residues in length, termini included. CDR1 and CDR2 from the germline V gene are MDHEN and SYDVKM. This CDR3 reads CASTSGETQYF.

The chain links TRBV6-4 to TRBJ1-2, with D perhaps matching TRBD1 (5 bases). Germline V CDR1 and CDR2: MRHNA, SNTAGT. V lost 5 bases to trimming and J lost 0 bases, with 10 bases between them. This CDR3 comprises 14 residues. The CDR3 DNA sequence: TGTGCCAGCAGTTCGACAGTGTCTAACTATGGCTACACCTTC. Protein sequence: CASSSTVSNYGYTF.

This clone has more than one count but fewer than ten. The chain couples TRBV5-1 to TRBJ1-1; D is possibly TRBD1 (5 bases). The V and J ends lost 0 bases and 0 bases respectively, with 15 bases between them. The CDR3 extends over 17 amino acids. Per the germline V gene, CDR1 is SGHRS and CDR2 is YFSETQ. The CDR3 DNA reads as TGCGCCAGCAGCTTGGACCCAACCGGGGGAATGAACACTGAAGCTTTCTTT. Translation gives CASSLDPTGGMNTEAFF.

The chain combines TRBV10-3 with TRBJ2-2; 8 nucleotides align to TRBD1. Trimming removed 9 bases from V and 5 bases from J; junction bases left unmatched: 8. Germline V CDR1 and CDR2: ENHRY, SYGVKD. The CDR3 has 14 amino acids. This chain's CDR3 is CAMGQGAGTGELFF. CDR3 nucleotide sequence: TGTGCCATGGGCCAGGGGGCCGGGACCGGGGAGCTGTTTTTT.